This T cell receptor (beta chain) is drawn from a study of identical twins. Notes on the study in general: There was more out-of-frame TCR alpha sharing in monozygotic twins than models estimated. Twin-shared out-of-frame alpha sequences were enriched for low generation probability.

The V gene's germline CDR1 is MNHEY and CDR2 SMNVEV (reference sequence). This CDR3 has 14 amino acids. Trimming left V 9 bases short and J 7 bases short, with 21 bases between. TCRdb re-called the 5' RACE reads through MiXCR, storing one row per CDR3 protein. The data contain around 960,000 distinct CDR3 sequences, around 12% of them singletons. On this clonotype: The antigen is undetermined.

These sequences were also reported in another study, on yellow fever vaccine responses in identical twins.

This chain links TRBV27 with TRBJ1-2, with D tentatively TRBD1 (5 bases). The TCR sequence derives from a woman younger than 30 in good health. The sample was PBMCs. CDR3 nucleotide sequence: TGTGCCAGTAGCAACGGGTGGGGGGGTAGTGGCTACACCTTC. Encoded protein: CASSNGWGGSGYTF.